This T cell receptor beta chain originates from a study of human T cells and chemical hapten exposure. At the level of the study: On about 2 cm by about 2 cm of upper inner arm skin, sensitization was performed with 2% DPC.

TCRdb reanalysed the RACE reads using MiXCR and keeps one entry per CDR3 protein. The sample holds 60,000 to 80,000 distinct CDR3 sequences; about 32% are singletons and the top ten take about 9.6%. About this clonotype: Antigen unknown.

Study results and caveats: TCRs at a frequency above 1 in 1000 stayed unchanged with DPC sensitization.

Germline V gene data show CDR1 as SQVTM and CDR2 as ANQGSEA. V was pared by 8 bases and J by 4 bases, with 4 bases of the junction left unmatched. The CDR3 covers 13 residues. As for time point: patch test 1, 2 weeks after DPC sensitization. The treatment denotes: therapeutic diphenylcyclopropenone sensitization with weekly scalp DPC. Blood collection happened ahead of applying each patch test. This TCR was recovered from a man aged 40-49 years with alopecia areata. Some clones in this sample may be carry-over from other donors' samples. This sequence joins TRBV29-1 and TRBJ2-1, with 11 bases matching TRBD1. Sample: whole blood, taken in connection with sensitization to the hapten diphenylcyclopropenone (DPC). The CDR3 sequence: CSHGTGGYNEQFF. CDR3 sequence (DNA): TGCAGCCATGGGACAGGGGGGTACAATGAGCAGTTCTTC.